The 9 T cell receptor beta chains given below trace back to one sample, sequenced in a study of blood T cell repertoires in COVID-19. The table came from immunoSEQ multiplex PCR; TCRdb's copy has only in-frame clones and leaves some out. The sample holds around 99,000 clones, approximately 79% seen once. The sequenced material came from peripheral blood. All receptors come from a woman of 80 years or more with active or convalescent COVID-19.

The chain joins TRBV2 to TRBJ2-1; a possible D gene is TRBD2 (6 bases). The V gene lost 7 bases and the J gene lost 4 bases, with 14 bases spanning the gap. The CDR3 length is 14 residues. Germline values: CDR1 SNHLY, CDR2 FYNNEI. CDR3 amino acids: CASTGEISYNEQFF. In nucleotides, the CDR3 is TGTGCCAGCACGGGGGAGATCTCTTACAATGAGCAGTTCTTC.

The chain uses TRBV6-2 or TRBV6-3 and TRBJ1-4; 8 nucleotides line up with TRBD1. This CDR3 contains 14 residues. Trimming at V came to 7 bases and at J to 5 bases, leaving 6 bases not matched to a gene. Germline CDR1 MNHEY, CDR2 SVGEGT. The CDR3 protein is CASTPRDRNEKLFF. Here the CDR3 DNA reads TGTGCCAGCACCCCCCGGGACAGGAATGAAAAACTGTTTTTT.

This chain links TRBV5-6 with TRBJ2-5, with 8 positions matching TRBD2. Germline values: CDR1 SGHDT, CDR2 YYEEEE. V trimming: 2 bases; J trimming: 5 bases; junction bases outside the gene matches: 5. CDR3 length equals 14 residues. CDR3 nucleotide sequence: TGTGCCAGCAGCTTAGCGGGAGCGTCGGAGACCCAGTACTTC. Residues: CASSLAGASETQYF. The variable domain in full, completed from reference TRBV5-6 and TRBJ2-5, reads DAGVTQSPTHLIKTRGQQVTLRCSPKSGHDTVSWYQQALGQGPQFIFQYYEEEERQRGNFPDRFSGHQFPNYSSELNVNALLLGDSALYLCASSLAGASETQYFGPGTRLLVL.

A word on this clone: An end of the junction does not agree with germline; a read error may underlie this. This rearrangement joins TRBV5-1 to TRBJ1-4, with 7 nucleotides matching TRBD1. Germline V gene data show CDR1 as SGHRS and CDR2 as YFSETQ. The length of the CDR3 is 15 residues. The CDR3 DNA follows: TGTGCCAGCAGCTCACAGGGGACATCTAATGAAAAACTGTTTTTT. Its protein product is CASSSQGTSNEKLFF.

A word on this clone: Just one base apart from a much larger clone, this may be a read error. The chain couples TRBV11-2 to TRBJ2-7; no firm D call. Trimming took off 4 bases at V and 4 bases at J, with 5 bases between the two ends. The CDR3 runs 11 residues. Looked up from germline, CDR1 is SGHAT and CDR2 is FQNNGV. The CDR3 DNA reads TGTGCCAGCAGCTCCCTTTACGAGCAGTACTTC. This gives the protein CASSSLYEQYF. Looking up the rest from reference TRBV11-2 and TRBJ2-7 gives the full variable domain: EAGVAQSPRYKIIEKRQSVAFWCNPISGHATLYWYQQILGQGPKLLIQFQNNGVVDDSQLPKDRFSAERLKGVDSTLKIQPAKLEDSAVYLCASSSLYEQYFGPGTRLTVT.

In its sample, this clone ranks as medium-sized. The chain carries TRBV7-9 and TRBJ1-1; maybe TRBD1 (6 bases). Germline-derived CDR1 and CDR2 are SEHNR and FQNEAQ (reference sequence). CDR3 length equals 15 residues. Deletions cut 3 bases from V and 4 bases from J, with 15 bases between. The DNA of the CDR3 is TGTGCCAGCAGCTTCCCGGCAGGGGTGGGCACTGAAGCTTTCTTT. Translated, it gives CASSFPAGVGTEAFF.

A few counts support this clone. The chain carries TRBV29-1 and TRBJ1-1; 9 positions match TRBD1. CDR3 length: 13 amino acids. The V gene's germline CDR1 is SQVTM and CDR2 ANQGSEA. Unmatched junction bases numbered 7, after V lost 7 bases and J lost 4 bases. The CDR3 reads CSAAGQGSTEAFF. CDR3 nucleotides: TGCAGCGCTGCGGGACAGGGAAGCACTGAAGCTTTCTTT.

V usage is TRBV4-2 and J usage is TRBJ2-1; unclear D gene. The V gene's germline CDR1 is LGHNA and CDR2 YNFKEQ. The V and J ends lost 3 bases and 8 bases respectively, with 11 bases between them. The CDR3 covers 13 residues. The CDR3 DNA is TGTGCCAGCAGCCAGCGCCTAGTGGATGAGCAGTTCTTC. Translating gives CASSQRLVDEQFF.

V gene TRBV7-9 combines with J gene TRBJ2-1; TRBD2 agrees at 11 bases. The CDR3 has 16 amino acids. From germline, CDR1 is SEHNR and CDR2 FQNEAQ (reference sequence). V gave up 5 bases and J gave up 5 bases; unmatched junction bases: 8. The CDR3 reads CASSPTGTSGHNEQFF. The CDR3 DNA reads TGTGCCAGCAGCCCAACCGGGACTAGCGGTCACAATGAGCAGTTCTTC.